Listed below are T cell receptor beta chains from one sample, sequenced in a study of shared clonotypes between healthy human individuals. Clones were sequenced by immunoSEQ multiplex PCR, and TCRdb holds only the in-frame ones, with some missing. The table shows 2 million to 2.5 million clones, with over 85% occurring only once. Source material: naive CD8+ T cells sorted from blood. Source of these receptors: a man between 18 and 29 years old in good health. CDR3s include the opening cysteine and the closing phenylalanine or tryptophan. The D gene is left open where the match is weak. For some rows the clone size is stated as once, few or many, or as a class when expanded; others skip it.

V gene	D gene	J gene	clone size	CDR3 DNA	CDR3 protein
TRBV13	NA	TRBJ2-2	NA	TGTGCCAGCAGTTGGGCCCTGGCCGGGGAGCTGTTTTTT	CASSWALAGELFF
TRBV4-1	TRBD2	TRBJ2-1	NA	TGCGCCAGCAGCCAGGCCGGGACTAGCGGCGTCTTCTACAATGAGCAGTTCTTC	CASSQAGTSGVFYNEQFF
TRBV10-1	TRBD1	TRBJ2-4	NA	TGCGCCACCTTTCTGACAGGGGAGAGAAACATTCAGTACTTC	CATFLTGERNIQYF
TRBV9	NA	TRBJ2-1	NA	TGTGCCAGCAGCATTTGGGGGAGCTCCTACAATGAGCAGTTCTTC	CASSIWGSSYNEQFF
TRBV18	TRBD1	TRBJ2-7	NA	TGTGCCAGCTCACCCACGACAGGGTACCTCTACGAGCAGTACTTC	CASSPTTGYLYEQYF
TRBV5-1	NA	TRBJ2-3	NA	TGCGCCAGCAGCTTGGAGGGGACAAACGGAGATACGCAGTATTTT	CASSLEGTNGDTQYF
TRBV5-6	NA	TRBJ2-2	NA	TGTGCCAGCAGCGTACTTAGCGGGGAGCTGTTTTTT	CASSVLSGELFF
TRBV5-6	NA	TRBJ1-1	NA	TGTGCCAGCAGCGACGCGGGCCAAGCTTTCTTT	CASSDAGQAFF
TRBV7-9	NA	TRBJ1-1	NA	TGTGCCAGCAGCTTAGGGCAGGGGTATGACACTGAAGCTTTCTTT	CASSLGQGYDTEAFF
TRBV27	NA	TRBJ1-1	NA	TGTGCCAGCAGCCTTGGAGGGAACACTGAAGCTTTCTTT	CASSLGGNTEAFF
TRBV6-5	TRBD1	TRBJ2-5	NA	TGTGCCAGCAGTTACTCGACAGGGGAAAGAGAGACCCAGTACTTC	CASSYSTGERETQYF
TRBV7-2	NA	TRBJ2-7	NA	TGTGCCAGCAGCACTGGGGCTCTTCTTCCCCGCTACGAGCAGTACTTC	CASSTGALLPRYEQYF
TRBV4-1	NA	TRBJ2-7	once	TGCGCCAGCAGCCAAGGTAACAGAGTTGACGAGCAGTACTTC	CASSQGNRVDEQYF
TRBV27	NA	TRBJ2-7	NA	TGTGCCAGCAGTTTCGGCAGCTACTCCTACGAGCAGTACTTC	CASSFGSYSYEQYF
TRBV28	TRBD1	TRBJ1-1	NA	TGTGCCAGCAGTTTTTTTACGGGACAGGGGACGAACACTGAAGCTTTCTTT	CASSFFTGQGTNTEAFF
TRBV4-3	NA	TRBJ1-2	NA	TGCGCCAGCAGGATGGAAGGGCTAGATGGCTACACCTTC	CASRMEGLDGYTF
TRBV25-1	TRBD1	TRBJ1-5	NA	TGTGCCAGCAGTCAGGGGGGGTTAAGCAATCAGCCCCAGCATTTT	CASSQGGLSNQPQHF